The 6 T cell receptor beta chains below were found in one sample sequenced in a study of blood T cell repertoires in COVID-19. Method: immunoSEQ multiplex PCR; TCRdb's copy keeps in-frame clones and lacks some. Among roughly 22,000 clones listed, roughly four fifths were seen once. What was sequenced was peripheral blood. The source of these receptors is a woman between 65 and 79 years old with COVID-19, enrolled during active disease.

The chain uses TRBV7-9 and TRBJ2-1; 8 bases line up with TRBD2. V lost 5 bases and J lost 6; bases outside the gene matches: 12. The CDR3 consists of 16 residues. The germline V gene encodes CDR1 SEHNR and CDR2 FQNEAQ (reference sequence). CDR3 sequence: CASSMLVREGRNEQFF. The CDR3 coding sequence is TGTGCCAGCAGCATGCTCGTCCGGGAGGGCCGCAATGAGCAGTTCTTC.

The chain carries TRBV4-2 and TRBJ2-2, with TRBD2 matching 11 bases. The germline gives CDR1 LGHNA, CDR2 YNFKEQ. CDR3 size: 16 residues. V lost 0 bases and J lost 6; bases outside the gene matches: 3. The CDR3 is CASSQETSGISGELFF. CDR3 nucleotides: TGTGCCAGCAGCCAAGAGACTAGCGGGATTTCCGGGGAGCTGTTTTTT.

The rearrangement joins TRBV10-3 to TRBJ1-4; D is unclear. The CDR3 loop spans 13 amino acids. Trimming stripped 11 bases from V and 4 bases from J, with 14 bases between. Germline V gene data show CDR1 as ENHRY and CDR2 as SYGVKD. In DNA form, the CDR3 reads TGTGCCTCTACGTCAGGATTTAATGAAAAACTGTTTTTT. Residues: CASTSGFNEKLFF.

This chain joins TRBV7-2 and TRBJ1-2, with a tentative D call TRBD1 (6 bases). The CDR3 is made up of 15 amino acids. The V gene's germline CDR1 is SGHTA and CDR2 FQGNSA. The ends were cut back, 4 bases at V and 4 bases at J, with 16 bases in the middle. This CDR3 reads CASSSGAELIYGYTF. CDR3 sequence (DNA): TGTGCCAGCAGCTCAGGGGCAGAACTCATCTATGGCTACACCTTC.

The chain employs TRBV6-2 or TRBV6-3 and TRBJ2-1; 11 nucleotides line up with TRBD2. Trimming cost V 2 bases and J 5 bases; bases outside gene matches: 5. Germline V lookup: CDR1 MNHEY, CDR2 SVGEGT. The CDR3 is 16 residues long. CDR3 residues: CASSYVSGRADNEQFF. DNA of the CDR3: TGTGCCAGCAGTTACGTTAGCGGGAGGGCGGACAATGAGCAGTTCTTC.

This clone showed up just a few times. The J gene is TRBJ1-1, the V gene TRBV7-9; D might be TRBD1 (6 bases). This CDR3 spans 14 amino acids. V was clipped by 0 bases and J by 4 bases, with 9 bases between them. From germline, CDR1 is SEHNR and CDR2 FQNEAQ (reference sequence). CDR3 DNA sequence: TGTGCCAGCAGCTTAGCACAGGGCCGCACTGAAGCTTTCTTT. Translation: CASSLAQGRTEAFF.